This T cell receptor (beta chain) derives from a study of T-cell reconstitution after alpha-beta-depleted transplantation in children. This clonotype was observed a handful of times. This CDR3 spans 14 amino acids. Trimming took off 3 bases at V and 5 bases at J, with 13 bases between the two ends. From germline, CDR1 is LGHDT and CDR2 YNNKEL (reference sequence). A TCRbeta library incorporating unique molecular identifiers was prepared. TCRdb re-called the PCR reads with MiXCR, one entry per CDR3 protein. Of approximately 400,000 distinct CDR3 sequences listed, approximately 10% are singletons. Sample: PBMCs from the stem cell graft donor, taken from the stem cell graft. The sequence derives from a human donor who donated a stem cell graft to a child with acute myeloid leukemia. The V and J genes are TRBV3-1 and TRBJ2-5; either TRBD1 or TRBD2 may supply D (5 bases each). CDR3 region: CASSQGRPGETQYF. CDR3 in DNA: TGTGCCAGCAGCCAGGGACGGCCGGGGGAGACCCAGTACTTC.